The present T cell receptor beta chain was sequenced within a study of blood T cell repertoires in COVID-19. In the study overall: Acute and convalescent COVID-19 specimens originated in the United States, Italy and Spain. T cells, B-cell-depleted T cells, or PBMCs provided the cDNA or gDNA that served as material.

The CDR3 has 17 residues. Germline loops: CDR1 ENHRY, CDR2 SYGVKD. V lost 2 bases, J lost 6 bases, and 14 bases stayed unmatched. This clone was detected only a few times. In the authors' methods: How many nucleated cells were present was estimated from reference gene primer amplification. Assay used: immunoSEQ multiplex PCR; TCRdb lists only in-frame clones, some missing. D and trimming come from the DNA, and the V and J calls and clone size come from that table. The table shows 90,000 to 100,000 clones, with roughly 84% occurring only once. The sequencing sample was made of peripheral blood. V usage is TRBV10-3 and J usage is TRBJ2-3; 7 nucleotides match TRBD2. This clonotype originated in a woman aged 55 to 70 with acute or convalescent COVID-19. CDR3 loop: CAISERGGPDAGDTQYF. The DNA of the CDR3 is TGTGCCATCAGTGAGCGGGGAGGGCCCGACGCCGGGGATACGCAGTATTTT.